A single sample gave rise to the 27 T cell receptor beta chains below, sequenced in a study of cytomegalovirus exposure and HLA in healthy donors. Sequenced by immunoSEQ multiplex PCR; TCRdb stores in-frame clones only, minus some. Among 100,000 to 150,000 clones listed, about 90% were seen once. Specimen: PBMCs. The receptors here all came from a man aged 25-45 years in good health and CMV-seronegative.

The V call is TRBV11-2, the J call TRBJ2-7; the match to TRBD2 covers 9 bases. Trimming cost V 1 base and J 3 bases; bases outside gene matches: 1. The CDR3 length is 14 residues. The germline gives CDR1 SGHAT, CDR2 FQNNGV. CDR3 residues: CASSLGAGGYEQYF. In nucleotides, the CDR3 is TGTGCCAGCAGCTTAGGAGCGGGGGGCTACGAGCAGTACTTC.

The rearrangement links TRBV6-5 to TRBJ1-2; 12 positions match TRBD1. The V gene end was trimmed by 2 bases and the J gene end by 8 bases; junction bases not matched to a gene: 6. This CDR3 comprises 15 residues. Germline V gene sequence: CDR1 MNHEY, CDR2 SVGAGI. The CDR3 nucleotides read TGTGCCAGCAGTTACGGGACAGGGGGCTTTGAAGGCTACACCTTC. Protein product: CASSYGTGGFEGYTF.

This sequence joins TRBV9 and TRBJ2-7; TRBD2 might be the D (5 bases). This CDR3 comprises 14 residues. Between the trimmed V and J ends, which lost 3 bases and 3 bases, there was a span of 13 bases. Germline V CDR1 and CDR2: SGDLS, YYNGEE. For the CDR3, the DNA is TGTGCCAGCAGCGGAGGGCTCTCCAACTACGAGCAGTACTTC. It encodes CASSGGLSNYEQYF.

The J gene is TRBJ2-1, the V gene TRBV27; D not resolved. Germline CDR1 reads MNHEY; CDR2 reads SMNVEV (reference sequence). The V gene lost 0 bases and the J gene lost 3 bases, with 6 bases spanning the gap. The CDR3 loop spans 14 amino acids. The CDR3 region is CASSLSGDYNEQFF. CDR3 DNA: TGTGCCAGCAGTTTATCTGGAGACTACAATGAGCAGTTCTTC.

The genes are TRBV5-1 and TRBJ1-4; D gene unclear. The CDR3 has 13 amino acids. V lost 5 bases and J lost 13, with 18 bases in between. Germline V gene lookup returns CDR1 SGHRS and CDR2 YFSETQ. The CDR3 is CASSPGSRNGLFF. The CDR3 DNA is TGCGCCAGCAGTCCGGGGTCGAGAAATGGACTGTTTTTT.

With regard to this clone: Its ends do not fully match the called genes, so a read error is possible. The chain joins TRBV7-7 to TRBJ2-3; 12 nucleotides line up with TRBD1. This CDR3 is built from 17 residues. The germline V gene encodes CDR1 SSHAT and CDR2 FNYEAQ (reference sequence). CDR3 in DNA: TGTGCTAGCAGCTTAGGGACAGGGGGCAGGAGCACAGATACGCAGTATTTT. Protein sequence: CASSLGTGGRSTDTQYF.

V is TRBV5-1 and J is TRBJ2-3, with TRBD1 as a possible D gene (5 bases). The ends were cut back, 0 bases at V and 6 bases at J, with 17 bases in the middle. CDR1 and CDR2 from the germline V gene are SGHRS and YFSETQ. The CDR3 consists of 16 residues. The CDR3 sequence is CASSLARDLRRDTQYF. The CDR3 DNA sequence: TGCGCCAGCAGCTTGGCCAGGGATCTCCGCAGGGATACGCAGTATTTT.

The chain employs TRBV10-3 and TRBJ1-1; D gene ambiguous. Looked up from germline, CDR1 is ENHRY and CDR2 is SYGVKD. This CDR3 contains 13 residues. The V gene lost 8 bases and the J gene lost 1 base, with 11 bases spanning the gap. The CDR3 DNA reads as TGTGCCATCGGAACGGAGTCGAACACTGAAGCTTTCTTT. This translates into CAIGTESNTEAFF.

The V and J genes are TRBV4-3 and TRBJ2-3, with D tentatively TRBD2 (6 bases). CDR1 LGHNA and CDR2 YSLEER come from the germline V gene. V was cut by 0 bases and J by 3 bases, with 10 bases left in between. CDR3 length: 15 residues. The CDR3 DNA follows: TGCGCCAGCAGCCAAGATAGCGCGGGGACAGATACGCAGTATTTT. This codes for CASSQDSAGTDTQYF.

V is TRBV4-1 and J is TRBJ1-5; D remains ambiguous. V lost 3 bases and J lost 2, with 8 bases in between. The germline CDR1 and CDR2 sequences are MGHRA and YSYEKL. There are 14 residues in the CDR3. The CDR3 nucleotides are TGCGCCAGCAGCCATCCCCGGGGCAATCAGCCCCAGCATTTT. Its translation is CASSHPRGNQPQHF.

Comments on this clone: Other DNA sequences in the sample encode the same CDR3. The chain recombines TRBV4-2 with TRBJ2-3, with 8 bases that match TRBD2. The V and J ends lost 1 base and 3 bases, in that order; junction bases with no gene match: 3. Germline CDR1 is LGHNA and CDR2 is YNFKEQ. The CDR3 extends over 15 amino acids. DNA of the CDR3: TGTGCCAGCAGCCAAGCGGGGGGGCCAACAGATACGCAGTATTTT. This translates into CASSQAGGPTDTQYF.

On this clone: One junction end disagrees with the germline gene, perhaps due to a read error. The genes are TRBV7-7 and TRBJ2-1, with TRBD2 matching 7 bases. The CDR3 runs to 15 residues. Germline lookup yields CDR1 SSHAT and CDR2 FNYEAQ (reference sequence). CDR3 sequence (DNA): TGTGCTAGCAGCTTGGACGCGACTAGCTATTATGAGCAGTTCTTC. This sequence encodes CASSLDATSYYEQFF.

This chain connects TRBV6-5 to TRBJ2-7; the D gene is possibly TRBD1 (7 bases). CDR3 length: 16 amino acids. The germline V gene encodes CDR1 MNHEY and CDR2 SVGAGI. V was shortened by 0 bases and J by 6 bases, with 18 bases between the two germline ends. The CDR3 reads CASSYSAEGAWGEQYF. CDR3 nucleotide sequence: TGTGCCAGCAGTTACTCTGCGGAGGGGGCGTGGGGCGAGCAGTACTTC.

The rearrangement joins TRBV19 to TRBJ1-4; 9 bases are shared with TRBD1. Germline values: CDR1 LNHDA, CDR2 SQIVND (reference sequence). This CDR3 spans 17 amino acids. V dropped 5 bases and J dropped 1; count of bases not matched to a gene: 8. The CDR3 sequence: CASSPFGTGRTNEKLFF. Here the CDR3 DNA reads TGTGCCAGTAGTCCGTTTGGGACAGGGAGAACTAATGAAAAACTGTTTTTT.

The rearrangement uses TRBV15 and TRBJ1-6, with D possibly matching TRBD1 (6 bases). V dropped 4 bases and J dropped 8 bases, with 12 bases sitting between them. CDR1 and CDR2 (germline): LNHNV, YYDKDF (reference sequence). CDR3 length: 14 amino acids. As DNA, the CDR3 is TGTGCCACCAGCAAAACAGGGATCGATTCACCCCTCCACTTT. Translation: CATSKTGIDSPLHF.

This CDR3 is CASSLAGTSKETQYF. The CDR3 DNA reads TGCGCCAGCAGCTTGGCCGGGACTAGCAAAGAGACCCAGTACTTC. The rearrangement uses TRBV5-1 and TRBJ2-5; 9 positions agree with TRBD2. Germline-derived CDR1 and CDR2 are SGHRS and YFSETQ. The CDR3 sequence is 15 residues long. V shed 0 bases and J 3 bases; nucleotides not matched to a gene: 3.

The sample holds one count of this clone. The chain recombines TRBV19 with TRBJ1-2; D is unresolved. The CDR3 is made up of 15 amino acids. The V end was cut by 4 bases, the J end by 4 bases, with 16 bases between. Germline CDR1 LNHDA, CDR2 SQIVND (reference sequence). The CDR3 loop is CASSTLGLGGYGYTF. The CDR3 DNA reads TGTGCCAGTAGTACCCTAGGCCTGGGTGGCTATGGCTACACCTTC.

In DNA, the CDR3 is TGCGCCAGCAGCTCCCAGGGGACTAGCGGGGGCCTAGATGAGCAGTTCTTC. It is translated as CASSSQGTSGGLDEQFF. The V gene is TRBV5-1, the J gene TRBJ2-1; 14 bases agree with TRBD2. J gave up 8 bases and V 3 bases, and 10 bases lay outside the gene matches. In germline, CDR1 is SGHRS, CDR2 YFSETQ. The CDR3 has 17 amino acids. Full variable domain (outside the CDR3, taken from reference TRBV5-1 and TRBJ2-1): KAGVTQTPRYLIKTRGQQVTLSCSPISGHRSVSWYQQTPGQGLQFLFEYFSETQRNKGNFPGRFSGRQFSNSRSEMNVSTLELGDSALYLCASSSQGTSGGLDEQFFGPGTRLTVL.

V usage is TRBV5-1 and J usage is TRBJ1-4; no firm D call. In germline, CDR1 is SGHRS, CDR2 YFSETQ. The CDR3 spans 13 residues. V shed 5 bases and J shed 2 bases, with 7 bases lying between them. CDR3 sequence reads: CASRVQTNEKLFF. DNA of the CDR3: TGCGCCAGCAGGGTACAGACTAATGAAAAACTGTTTTTT.

The rearrangement uses TRBV19 and TRBJ2-7; 7 bases are shared with TRBD1. This CDR3 spans 14 amino acids. V shed 3 bases, J shed 3 bases, and the junction held 5 bases outside the gene matches. Germline CDR1 is LNHDA and CDR2 is SQIVND (reference sequence). In nucleotides, the CDR3 is TGTGCCAGTAGTATTTTAGGGGGCAGCTACGAGCAGTACTTC. Amino acid sequence: CASSILGGSYEQYF.

V is TRBV11-2 and J is TRBJ1-1, with a weak D call TRBD1 (5 bases). Trimming removed 6 bases at V and 5 bases at J, with 10 bases between. The CDR3 totals 12 residues. CDR1 and CDR2 from the germline V gene are SGHAT and FQNNGV. DNA for the CDR3: TGTGCCAGCAGACTACGGGGGACTGAAGCTTTCTTT. Residues: CASRLRGTEAFF.

V usage is TRBV27 and J usage is TRBJ2-5; possible D gene TRBD2, 5 bases. Germline lookup yields CDR1 MNHEY and CDR2 SMNVEV (reference sequence). The CDR3 is 14 residues long. CDR3: CATAIPGETETQYF. Here the CDR3 DNA reads TGTGCTACAGCAATACCCGGGGAAACAGAGACCCAGTACTTC.

This clone was detected only once. This chain joins TRBV18 and TRBJ1-4; D gene ambiguous. V was clipped by 2 bases and J by 0 bases, with 10 bases between them. The CDR3 spans 16 residues. Germline lookup yields CDR1 KGHSH and CDR2 LQKENI. The CDR3 reads CASSPWQVATNEKLFF. CDR3 bases: TGTGCCAGCTCACCATGGCAGGTTGCAACTAATGAAAAACTGTTTTTT.

The V and J genes are TRBV6-5 and TRBJ1-1, with unresolved D. V lost 6 bases and J lost 3, with 17 bases in between. The CDR3 consists of 15 residues. Germline CDR1 reads MNHEY; CDR2 reads SVGAGI. The CDR3 DNA sequence: TGTGCCAGCAGCTATGACCATCCGGCGGACACTGAAGCTTTCTTT. It encodes CASSYDHPADTEAFF.

The chain has TRBV7-9 and TRBJ2-7; tentatively, D is TRBD1 (6 bases). This CDR3 spans 15 amino acids. The ends were cut back, 6 bases at V and 6 bases at J, with 21 bases in the middle. Germline assignment: CDR1 SEHNR and CDR2 FQNEAQ (reference sequence). The CDR3 DNA sequence: TGTGCCAGCAGTTCCGGGGACAAGGGTTCCAGCGAGCAGTACTTC. Amino acid sequence: CASSSGDKGSSEQYF.

This chain connects TRBV5-1 to TRBJ2-2; 7 nucleotides line up with TRBD1. Germline V gene sequence: CDR1 SGHRS, CDR2 YFSETQ. The V and J ends lost 3 bases and 8 bases, in that order; junction bases with no gene match: 4. The length of the CDR3 is 13 residues. The CDR3 nucleotides are TGCGCCAGCAGCTCTCCAGGGGGAGGGGAGCTGTTTTTT. Its protein is CASSSPGGGELFF. The full variable domain, completed using reference TRBV5-1 and TRBJ2-2, is KAGVTQTPRYLIKTRGQQVTLSCSPISGHRSVSWYQQTPGQGLQFLFEYFSETQRNKGNFPGRFSGRQFSNSRSEMNVSTLELGDSALYLCASSSPGGGELFFGEGSRLTVL.

The rearrangement links TRBV27 to TRBJ1-2; 9 bases align to TRBD1. Trimming removed 4 bases from V and 4 bases from J; junction bases left unmatched: 13. The CDR3 has 17 amino acids. Germline CDR1 and CDR2: MNHEY and SMNVEV (reference sequence). The DNA for the CDR3 is TGTGCCAGCAGTTCCTCCCCTGGGACAGGGAAGGGCTATGGCTACACCTTC. As protein: CASSSSPGTGKGYGYTF.